Presented here are 30 T cell receptor beta chains from one specimen sequenced in a study of T cell repertoires in cytomegalovirus infection. For these TCRs, the target antigens are not known. TCRdb processed the reads anew with MiXCR; each CDR3 protein has one entry. Among approximately 910,000 distinct CDR3 sequences listed, less than 35% were seen once. Sequencing used cultured CD8+ T cells from PBMCs, obtained from culture after CMV antigen stimulation. These receptors came from a human donor in good health (CMV status not recorded). Some clones in this sample may be carry-over from other donors' samples.

The CDR3 loop reads CASSLGTPATYEQYV. CDR3 nucleotide sequence: TGTGCCAGCAGTTTAGGGACACCGGCGACCTACGAGCAGTACGTC. The chain carries TRBV12-3 or TRBV12-4 and TRBJ2-7, with D perhaps matching TRBD1 (5 bases). V gave up 1 base and J gave up 2 bases, with 12 bases separating them. The CDR3 loop spans 15 amino acids.

This CDR3 reads CSARDWRLAGGSSYNEQFF. In nucleotides, the CDR3 is TGCAGTGCTAGAGATTGGAGACTAGCGGGGGGGAGCTCCTACAATGAGCAGTTCTTC. The chain is built from TRBV20-1 and TRBJ2-1; TRBD2 matches 14 bases. CDR3 length: 19 amino acids. V trimming: 0 bases; J trimming: 0 bases; junction bases outside the gene matches: 7. Per germline, CDR1 DFQATT and CDR2 SNEGSKA (reference sequence).

The rearrangement joins TRBV7-2 to TRBJ2-7; 9 positions agree with TRBD1. CDR3 length: 13 residues. Germline CDR1 reads SGHTA; CDR2 reads FQGNSA. V lost 5 bases to trimming and J lost 6 bases; unmatched junction nucleotides: 5. This chain's CDR3 is CASSAGTGPEQYF. The CDR3 DNA sequence: TGTGCCAGCAGCGCTGGGACAGGGCCCGAGCAGTACTTC.

The sample holds one count of this clonotype. The J gene is TRBJ1-5, the V gene TRBV29-1; TRBD1 is a possible D gene (5 bases). CDR3 length: 13 amino acids. Germline V gene lookup returns CDR1 SQVTM and CDR2 ANQGSEA. Trimming pared 6 bases from V and 0 bases from J, leaving 9 bases between. CDR3 coding DNA: TGCAGCGTCGGGGGGGGTAGCAATCAGCCCCAGCATTTT. This translates into CSVGGGSNQPQHF.

This clonotype was counted only a few times. J is TRBJ1-5 and V is TRBV7-9; tentative D call: TRBD1 (6 bases). CDR1 and CDR2 (germline): SEHNR, FQNEAQ (reference sequence). CDR3 length: 15 amino acids. Trimming removed 0 bases from V and 6 bases from J, with 12 bases in between. CDR3 protein: CASSLAKGVPQPQHF. The CDR3 DNA is TGTGCCAGCAGCTTAGCGAAGGGGGTGCCTCAGCCCCAGCATTTT.

The gene calls are TRBV20-1 and TRBJ2-3; perhaps TRBD2 as D (5 bases). The CDR3 has 12 amino acids. V was shortened by 6 bases and J by 10 bases, with 17 bases between the two germline ends. The germline gives CDR1 DFQATT, CDR2 SNEGSKA (reference sequence). CDR3: CSANSRGSAQYF. For the CDR3, the DNA is TGCAGTGCCAATTCCCGGGGTAGCGCGCAGTATTTT.

The chain has TRBV6-5 and TRBJ1-4; TRBD1 might be the D (5 bases). Between the trimmed V and J ends, which lost 3 bases and 6 bases, there was a span of 11 bases. In germline, CDR1 is MNHEY, CDR2 SVGAGI. The CDR3 consists of 14 residues. The CDR3 bases are TGTGCCAGCAGTTATGGGGGAGTGTATGAAAAACTGTTTTTT. Translation gives CASSYGGVYEKLFF.

This chain uses TRBV4-1 with TRBJ2-3; D might be TRBD1 or TRBD2, each matching 5 bases. Trimming took 0 bases from V and 0 from J, leaving 13 bases between them. The CDR3 extends over 17 amino acids. Looked up from germline, CDR1 is MGHRA and CDR2 is YSYEKL. The CDR3 nucleotides read TGCGCCAGCAGCCAAGATCTGCCCGGGACGAGCACAGATACGCAGTATTTT. Translation gives CASSQDLPGTSTDTQYF.

The chain joins TRBV12-3 or TRBV12-4 to TRBJ2-1; D gene uncertain. V was shortened by 5 bases and J by 0 bases, with 11 bases between the two germline ends. The CDR3 length is 15 residues. The CDR3 DNA is TGTGCCAGCAGTCCCGACCGATTCTCCTACAATGAGCAGTTCTTC. It codes for CASSPDRFSYNEQFF.

The J gene is TRBJ2-7, the V gene TRBV7-2, with TRBD2 matching over 7 bases. With V trimmed by 5 bases and J by 0 bases, 7 bases remained unmatched. The CDR3 has 15 residues. Germline V gene lookup returns CDR1 SGHTA and CDR2 FQGNSA. The DNA for the CDR3 is TGTGCCAGCAGCCCAGGGCCGGGGGGCTCCTACGAGCAGTACGTC. Translated: CASSPGPGGSYEQYV.

In this sample, this clonotype turned up many times. V is TRBV7-6 and J is TRBJ2-1; D may match TRBD1 or TRBD2 (6 bases each). V lost 4 bases and J 9 bases, leaving 10 bases between the germline ends. CDR3 size: 12 residues. The germline gives CDR1 SGHVS, CDR2 FNYEAQ. In nucleotides, the CDR3 is TGTGCCAGCAGCTCACAGGGAGGTGAGCAGTTCTTC. Its protein is CASSSQGGEQFF. The full variable domain, with the rest looked up from reference TRBV7-6 and TRBJ2-1, is GAGVSQSPRYKVTKRGQDVALRCDPISGHVSLYWYRQALGQGPEFLTYFNYEAQQDKSGLPNDRFSAERPEGSISTLTIQRTEQRDSAMYRCASSSQGGEQFFGPGTRLTVL.

The V and J genes are TRBV20-1 and TRBJ1-5; D is possibly TRBD1 (6 bases). This CDR3 spans 14 amino acids. V shed 3 bases and J shed 0 bases, with 9 bases lying between them. Per germline, CDR1 DFQATT and CDR2 SNEGSKA (reference sequence). CDR3 nucleotides: TGCAGTGCTAGGACAGGTCTTAGCAATCAGCCCCAGCATTTT. Protein sequence: CSARTGLSNQPQHF.

This clonotype was detected ten times or more. The J gene is TRBJ2-3, the V gene TRBV12-3 or TRBV12-4; D tentatively reads TRBD1 or TRBD2 (5 bases each). The V end was cut by 10 bases, the J end by 2 bases, with 10 bases between. This CDR3 contains 12 residues. For the CDR3, the DNA is TGTGCCACCGGGGCGCACACAGATACGCAGTATTTT. Residues: CATGAHTDTQYF.

This clonotype has just a few counts. V gene TRBV4-1 combines with J gene TRBJ1-6; D may be TRBD1 (5 bases). Trimming took off 3 bases at V and 14 bases at J, with 17 bases between the two ends. The CDR3 runs to 14 residues. Germline CDR1 is MGHRA and CDR2 is YSYEKL. CDR3 nucleotides: TGCGCCAGCAGCCATCTAGGGGAGTCCGTAACCCTCCACTTT. It codes for CASSHLGESVTLHF.

The chain couples TRBV27 to TRBJ2-1, with 8 nucleotides matching TRBD2. CDR3 length: 14 residues. With 7 bases clipped from V and 6 bases from J, the junction kept 8 bases outside the gene matches. Germline V CDR1 and CDR2: MNHEY, SMNVEV (reference sequence). The CDR3 DNA follows: TGTGCCAGCACCCGAGGCGGGGGGACCAATGAGCAGTTCTTC. Translating it yields CASTRGGGTNEQFF.

The chain couples TRBV10-3 to TRBJ2-7; no definite D call. The length of the CDR3 is 14 residues. Germline CDR1 ENHRY, CDR2 SYGVKD. With 6 bases removed from V and 0 bases from J, the gap between germline ends came to 12 bases. The CDR3 DNA follows: TGTGCCATCAGCCTAGGGAAGACCTCCTACGAGCAGTACTTC. Translated: CAISLGKTSYEQYF.

The V call is TRBV7-8, the J call TRBJ2-3; possibly TRBD2 for D (6 bases). V lost 5 bases to trimming and J lost 4 bases, with 13 bases between them. Per germline, CDR1 SGHVS and CDR2 FQNEAQ. The CDR3 spans 14 residues. Here the CDR3 DNA reads TGTGCCAGCAGCCTTCTCCGGGAGTCAGATACGCAGTATTTT. Protein sequence: CASSLLRESDTQYF.

V and J are TRBV2 and TRBJ2-4; D not resolved. From germline, CDR1 is SNHLY and CDR2 FYNNEI. Between the trimmed V and J ends, which lost 4 bases and 1 base, there was a span of 14 bases. This CDR3 comprises 16 residues. The chain's CDR3 is CASSARTGVAKNIQYF. The CDR3 DNA follows: TGTGCCAGCAGTGCCCGGACCGGCGTGGCCAAAAACATTCAGTACTTC.

This clonotype was seen only a few times. The CDR3 here is CATYPRGPYNEQFF. DNA of the CDR3: TGTGCCACCTATCCTCGCGGACCCTACAATGAGCAGTTCTTC. The chain couples TRBV27 to TRBJ2-1; D is uncertain. V gave up 10 bases and J gave up 2 bases, with 15 bases separating them. The CDR3 loop spans 14 amino acids. Germline assignment: CDR1 MNHEY and CDR2 SMNVEV (reference sequence).

This clonotype occurred a few times. The rearrangement uses TRBV27 and TRBJ2-1; 7 bases are shared with TRBD1. The J segment lost 8 bases and the V segment lost 1 base, leaving 20 bases of the junction unmatched. CDR1 and CDR2 (germline): MNHEY, SMNVEV (reference sequence). The CDR3 runs to 19 residues. CDR3 DNA: TGTGCCAGCAGTTTATATCCCCCCCAGGGGACAGCCTTTTTGGATGAGCAGTTCTTC. Amino acid sequence: CASSLYPPQGTAFLDEQFF.

The genes are TRBV4-2 and TRBJ2-3, with unresolved D. Looked up from germline, CDR1 is LGHNA and CDR2 is YNFKEQ. CDR3 size: 16 residues. V lost 0 bases and J 6 bases, leaving 16 bases between the germline ends. CDR3: CASSQEAFRVTDTQYF. CDR3 in DNA: TGTGCCAGCAGCCAAGAGGCCTTCCGGGTCACGGATACGCAGTATTTT.

This clonotype was detected a few times. This chain joins TRBV2 and TRBJ1-2; tentatively, D is TRBD1 (6 bases). The CDR3 sequence is 15 residues long. CDR1 is SNHLY, CDR2 FYNNEI, per germline. With 2 bases removed from V and 1 base from J, the gap between germline ends came to 11 bases. The CDR3 DNA follows: TGTGCCAGCAGTGAACGTGGACAGAATAACTATGGCTACACCTTC. This gives the protein CASSERGQNNYGYTF.

This clonotype occurred a few times. V gene TRBV4-3 combines with J gene TRBJ1-4; the D gene is possibly TRBD1 (5 bases). Trimming pared 0 bases from V and 8 bases from J, leaving 16 bases between. This CDR3 is built from 16 residues. The germline CDR1 and CDR2 sequences are LGHNA and YSLEER. CDR3: CASSQEVLAGREKLFF. The CDR3 coding sequence is TGCGCCAGCAGCCAAGAGGTTTTAGCAGGGCGGGAAAAACTGTTTTTT.

This chain connects TRBV7-2 to TRBJ2-5; 12 nucleotides align to TRBD2. The CDR3 length is 19 residues. The germline gives CDR1 SGHTA, CDR2 FQGNSA. V trimming: 1 base; J trimming: 3 bases; junction bases outside the gene matches: 12. For the CDR3, the DNA is TGTGCCAGCAGCTTAGTAGTTGGGCTAGCGGGGGGGAGGGAAGAGACCCAGTACTTC. Its translation: CASSLVVGLAGGREETQYF.

This clonotype was counted only a few times. The chain has TRBV7-6 and TRBJ2-7, with D possibly being TRBD1 (6 bases). This CDR3 has 14 residues. Germline V lookup: CDR1 SGHVS, CDR2 FNYEAQ. V dropped 1 base and J dropped 5 bases, with 12 bases sitting between them. DNA of the CDR3: TGTGCCAGCAGCTTAGTACTGGACAGCGACGAGCAGTACGTC. Translated: CASSLVLDSDEQYV.

This clonotype was seen ten or more times. The chain joins TRBV7-9 to TRBJ1-1, with TRBD1 as a possible D gene (6 bases). The germline V gene encodes CDR1 SEHNR and CDR2 FQNEAQ (reference sequence). The CDR3 covers 15 residues. With 5 bases removed from V and 0 bases from J, the gap between germline ends came to 13 bases. The CDR3 sequence is CASSAWTVMNTEAFF. The CDR3 DNA follows: TGTGCCAGCAGCGCCTGGACAGTTATGAACACTGAAGCTTTCTTT.

This clonotype turned up a few times. The rearrangement uses TRBV20-1 and TRBJ1-6; D is uncertain. The ends were cut back, 0 bases at V and 14 bases at J, with 11 bases in the middle. CDR1 and CDR2 from the germline V gene are DFQATT and SNEGSKA (reference sequence). This CDR3 has 12 residues. CDR3: CSARDSLRSLHF. CDR3 bases: TGCAGTGCTAGAGATTCCCTCAGGTCCCTCCACTTT.

This clonotype was recorded a few times. This chain joins TRBV6-5 and TRBJ2-7; D may be TRBD1 (5 bases). This CDR3 contains 13 residues. Between the trimmed V and J ends, which lost 5 bases and 5 bases, there was a span of 13 bases. The germline gives CDR1 MNHEY, CDR2 SVGAGI. Here the CDR3 reads CASSPSRVHEQYV. DNA for the CDR3: TGTGCCAGCAGTCCATCCAGGGTCCACGAGCAGTACGTC.

In its sample, this clonotype was seen a few times. This chain uses TRBV24-1 with TRBJ1-5; TRBD1 matches at 7 bases. This CDR3 contains 17 residues. Germline trimming cut 6 bases from V and 2 bases from J; bases unmatched to any gene: 12. Germline V gene data show CDR1 as KGHDR and CDR2 as SFDVKD. The CDR3 spells CATSHRGNPGGNQPQHF. The CDR3, as DNA: TGTGCCACCAGTCACAGGGGAAATCCTGGGGGCAATCAGCCCCAGCATTTT.

This clonotype has more than one count but fewer than ten. The V gene is TRBV7-8, the J gene TRBJ2-7; the match to TRBD1 covers 9 bases. CDR1 and CDR2 from the germline V gene are SGHVS and FQNEAQ. This CDR3 has 16 amino acids. V lost 4 bases to trimming and J lost 2 bases; unmatched junction nucleotides: 9. CDR3 bases: TGTGCCAGCAGCTCACTCTCAGGACAGGGGACCTACGAGCAGTACTTC. This encodes CASSSLSGQGTYEQYF.